The 26 T cell receptor beta chains below were found in one sample sequenced in a study of CXCR3-negative and CXCR3-positive naive CD8 T cells. Findings and limits, study-wide: CXCR3-positive naive cells had TRB CDR3s that were more hydrophobic than CXCR3-negative naive cells had.

These receptors are not linked to any known antigen. UMI-tagged TRB cDNA libraries were built via 5' RACE. TCRdb reprocessed the 5' RACE reads; each CDR3 protein has one entry and no DNA is given. Its table records about 120,000 distinct CDR3 sequences. Specimen: naive CXCR3+ CD8+ T cells from blood. Indicated subset: CD45RO-CCR7+CD27+CD95- naive CD8+ T cells expressing CXCR3 (TNR3+). The receptor set was obtained from a human donor in good health. Some clones in this sample may be carry-over from other donors' samples.

The chain combines TRBV27 with TRBJ2-7; absent DNA, TCRdb's TRBD2 call cannot be checked. Germline lookup yields CDR1 MNHEY and CDR2 SMNVEV (reference sequence). The CDR3 has 22 amino acids. This CDR3 is CASSFVLPEGASGVPSSYEQYF.

CDR3 protein: CASSLLGLAGTYEQYF. The rearrangement joins TRBV12-3 or TRBV12-4 to TRBJ2-7; TCRdb outputs TRBD2, but without DNA this stays unchecked. This CDR3 is 16 amino acids long.

The chain couples TRBV15 to TRBJ2-7; there is no DNA to check the TCRdb D call of TRBD1. CDR1 and CDR2 from the germline V gene are LNHNV and YYDKDF (reference sequence). This CDR3 has 16 residues. The CDR3 sequence is CVTSRDRDRGRYEQYF.

V and J are TRBV6-5 and TRBJ2-7. Germline V lookup: CDR1 MNHEY, CDR2 SVGAGI. CDR3 length: 13 residues. The CDR3 is CASSYSGTHEQYF.

The CDR3 reads CASSPWTGDGYEQYF. This sequence joins TRBV7-9 and TRBJ2-7; TCRdb designates TRBD1, a call that cannot be tested without DNA. CDR3 size: 15 residues. Germline CDR1 is SEHNR and CDR2 is FQNEAQ (reference sequence).

J is TRBJ2-5 and V is TRBV7-9; checking the TCRdb D call of TRBD1 is not possible without DNA. The CDR3 covers 14 residues. Germline V gives CDR1 SEHNR, CDR2 FQNEAQ (reference sequence). This CDR3 reads CASSPSTGRETQYF. Full variable domain (outside the CDR3, taken from reference TRBV7-9 and TRBJ2-5): DTGVSQNPRHKITKRGQNVTFRCDPISEHNRLYWYRQTLGQGPEFLTYFQNEAQLEKSRLLSDRFSAERPKGSFSTLEIQRTEQGDSAMYLCASSPSTGRETQYFGPGTRLLVL.

The V call is TRBV6-2 or TRBV6-3, the J call TRBJ2-7; the D call from TCRdb, TRBD1, cannot be confirmed without DNA. The CDR3 totals 17 residues. CDR1 and CDR2 (germline): MNHEY, SVGEGT. CDR3 amino acids: CASSYPSTGTPSYEQYF.

The chain employs TRBV19 and TRBJ1-1; TCRdb's D gene call, TRBD1, goes unchecked for lack of DNA. This CDR3 contains 14 residues. Germline CDR1 is LNHDA and CDR2 is SQIVND (reference sequence). The CDR3 loop is CASSGSQGGTEAFF.

The V call is TRBV29-1, the J call TRBJ2-1; TCRdb selects TRBD2, and the lack of DNA leaves this call unchecked. The CDR3 length is 15 residues. CDR1 is SQVTM, CDR2 ANQGSEA, per germline. The CDR3 reads CSVGTSGRSYNEQFF.

The gene calls are TRBV7-9 and TRBJ2-7. This CDR3 is built from 14 residues. Germline V gene lookup returns CDR1 SEHNR and CDR2 FQNEAQ (reference sequence). CDR3 protein: CASSFTGTAYEQYF.

The chain combines TRBV6-2 or TRBV6-3 with TRBJ2-2; lacking DNA, the TRBD2 call made by TCRdb goes unchecked. Germline loops: CDR1 MNHEY, CDR2 SVGEGT. CDR3 length equals 14 residues. CDR3 sequence reads: CASSGGYNTGELFF.

The chain couples TRBV19 to TRBJ2-1; TCRdb's assignment of TRBD1 cannot be checked, as there is no DNA. This CDR3 is built from 14 residues. Looked up from germline, CDR1 is LNHDA and CDR2 is SQIVND (reference sequence). CDR3 sequence: CASSIRDGHNEQFF.

This rearrangement joins TRBV3-1 to TRBJ2-1; TCRdb outputs TRBD2, but without DNA this stays unchecked. Germline assignment: CDR1 LGHDT and CDR2 YNNKEL (reference sequence). This CDR3 spans 18 amino acids. The CDR3 is CASSQEVKRGAPYNEQFF.

The chain couples TRBV13 to TRBJ2-7. The germline V gene has CDR1 PRHDT and CDR2 FYEKMQ (reference sequence). The CDR3 length is 14 residues. The CDR3 spells CASSFFGNPYEQYF.

The J gene is TRBJ2-7, the V gene TRBV2. The CDR3 runs to 16 residues. Germline V gene data show CDR1 as SNHLY and CDR2 as FYNNEI. CDR3: CASSRSVGEPPYEQYF.

This sequence joins TRBV29-1 and TRBJ2-1; TCRdb indicates TRBD2, and absent DNA this call remains unverified. CDR1 and CDR2 from the germline V gene are SQVTM and ANQGSEA. The CDR3 runs 14 residues. CDR3 sequence reads: CSVALAGGSDEQFF.

The V call is TRBV6-2 or TRBV6-3, the J call TRBJ2-7; TCRdb outputs TRBD1, but without DNA this stays unchecked. The CDR3 covers 12 residues. Germline CDR1 reads MNHEY; CDR2 reads SVGEGT. CDR3 in amino acids: CASGQISYEQYF.

The rearrangement joins TRBV28 to TRBJ2-1; there is no DNA to check the TCRdb D call of TRBD2. This CDR3 is 17 amino acids long. CDR1 is MDHEN, CDR2 SYDVKM, per germline. CDR3 sequence: CASSLLSASGRIGEQLF.

The chain joins TRBV28 to TRBJ2-7. The CDR3 covers 13 residues. Germline CDR1 and CDR2: MDHEN and SYDVKM. This CDR3 reads CASSLLDAYEQYF.

The chain links TRBV29-1 to TRBJ2-1; as DNA is missing, the TRBD1 call by TCRdb cannot be tested. CDR3 length equals 15 residues. CDR1 is SQVTM, CDR2 ANQGSEA, per germline. CDR3: CSVTPGQGPYNEQFF.

The CDR3 region is CSVVDRDDGYTF. The J gene is TRBJ1-2, the V gene TRBV29-1; TCRdb outputs TRBD1, but without DNA this stays unchecked. There are 12 residues in the CDR3. Germline CDR1 is SQVTM and CDR2 is ANQGSEA.

The chain uses TRBV27 and TRBJ2-1; TCRdb names TRBD2, which stays unverified in the absence of DNA. The CDR3 runs 19 residues. Germline V gene sequence: CDR1 MNHEY, CDR2 SMNVEV (reference sequence). The CDR3 is CASSLYSGGAYLTYNEQFF.

The CDR3 here is CASSLIRRETQYF. V gene TRBV28 combines with J gene TRBJ2-5. Germline CDR1 is MDHEN and CDR2 is SYDVKM. The CDR3 is 13 amino acids.

The chain employs TRBV7-9 and TRBJ1-5. This CDR3 is built from 13 residues. Germline assignment: CDR1 SEHNR and CDR2 FQNEAQ (reference sequence). The CDR3 loop is CATQSASNQPQHF.

The V gene is TRBV5-8, the J gene TRBJ2-4; checking the TCRdb D call of TRBD2 is not possible without DNA. The length of the CDR3 is 15 residues. Germline V gene lookup returns CDR1 SGHTS and CDR2 YDEGEE. CDR3 region: CASSLGDWLKNIQYF.

V gene TRBV29-1 combines with J gene TRBJ2-7; TCRdb's D gene call, TRBD1, goes unchecked for lack of DNA. CDR3 length: 13 amino acids. Germline V gene sequence: CDR1 SQVTM, CDR2 ANQGSEA. The CDR3 is CSVEGTATYEQYF.